This record covers a single T cell receptor beta chain. One end of the junction is discordant with germline, which a read error may explain. Patients included in sequencing had previously demonstrated CD8+CD57+ cell expansion by flow cytometry. The data belong to a study of CD8+CD57+ T cells in acquired aplastic anemia. Profiling that covered TCR beta VDJ and CDR3 relied on genomic DNA as its template. TCRdb recomputed calls from the reads with MiXCR, one row per CDR3 protein. The sample consists of approximately 260,000 distinct CDR3 sequences, roughly 82% of them appearing once. The material sequenced was sorted CD4+, CD8+, or CD8+CD57+ T cells (not recorded which) from PBMCs. The receptor's source is a human donor with aplastic anemia.

The CDR3 DNA reads as TGTGCCGGCAAGAGGGCCAGGGAGCCCCAGACCCAGTGGTTC. Residues: CAGKRAREPQTQWF. The chain is built from TRBV7-9 and TRBJ2-5; D may be TRBD1 or TRBD2 (5 bases each). The CDR3 covers 14 residues. CDR1 is SEHNR and CDR2 is FQNEAQ in the germline V gene (reference sequence).